Listed below are T cell receptor beta chains from one sample, sequenced in a study of T cell changes during pregnancy in multiple sclerosis. Repertoires were generated with immunoSEQ multiplex PCR, while TCRdb's copy carries only in-frame clones and drops some. Among tens of thousands of clones listed, roughly 90% were seen once. Sequenced material: peripheral blood, taken in the first trimester of pregnancy. These receptors all stem from a female donor with multiple sclerosis, enrolled in a pregnancy study. Each CDR3 is given with its conserved first and last residue. Each record gives: V gene, J gene, clone size, CDR3 protein. Size tells how often a clone was seen (once, few, many) or the class of an expanded clone, and some rows leave it out.

V gene: TRBV10-2; J gene: TRBJ1-2; clone size: .; CDR3 protein: CASSVTANYGYTF
V gene: TRBV27; J gene: TRBJ2-7; clone size: .; CDR3 protein: CASSLSGLGTTYEQYF
V gene: TRBV27; J gene: TRBJ1-2; clone size: .; CDR3 protein: CASSLTGSSVGGYTF
V gene: TRBV28; J gene: TRBJ2-1; clone size: once; CDR3 protein: CASTPLSPAGGYSYNEQFF
V gene: TRBV6-5; J gene: TRBJ2-4; clone size: .; CDR3 protein: CASSYRREVAKNIQYF
V gene: TRBV5-6; J gene: TRBJ2-7; clone size: .; CDR3 protein: CASSLGTGGHEQYF
V gene: TRBV29-1; J gene: TRBJ1-1; clone size: few; CDR3 protein: CSVGNGGRGTEAFF
V gene: TRBV7-9; J gene: TRBJ2-1; clone size: .; CDR3 protein: CASSLAGGTGGYSEQFF
V gene: TRBV7-9; J gene: TRBJ1-3; clone size: .; CDR3 protein: CASTIRDIWNTIYF
V gene: TRBV29-1; J gene: TRBJ1-3; clone size: once; CDR3 protein: CSVEDPAERSSGNTIYF
V gene: TRBV5-6; J gene: TRBJ2-7; clone size: .; CDR3 protein: CASSFSRRGEQYF
V gene: TRBV6-4; J gene: TRBJ2-3; clone size: .; CDR3 protein: CASSEGSGSTDTQYF
V gene: TRBV5-1; J gene: TRBJ2-7; clone size: .; CDR3 protein: CASSSQSRGRIPYEQYF
V gene: TRBV21-1; J gene: TRBJ2-7; clone size: .; CDR3 protein: CAPATPIRRVSSYEQYF
V gene: TRBV7-6; J gene: TRBJ2-2; clone size: .; CDR3 protein: CASSWTSANTGELFF
V gene: TRBV25-1; J gene: TRBJ1-1; clone size: .; CDR3 protein: CASSTRTDNEAFF
V gene: TRBV7-2; J gene: TRBJ1-1; clone size: .; CDR3 protein: CASSLALGAGGNTEAFF
V gene: TRBV12-5; J gene: TRBJ2-1; clone size: .; CDR3 protein: CASGLDPISGGYNEQFF
V gene: TRBV5-6; J gene: TRBJ2-5; clone size: .; CDR3 protein: CASSLTPGAQETQYF
V gene: TRBV15; J gene: TRBJ1-3; clone size: once; CDR3 protein: CATSRSKTEFSGNTIYF
V gene: TRBV18; J gene: TRBJ2-5; clone size: .; CDR3 protein: CASSQGLKETQYF
V gene: TRBV14; J gene: .; clone size: .; CDR3 protein: CASSLTSGRGYEQYF
V gene: TRBV4-3; J gene: TRBJ1-6; clone size: .; CDR3 protein: CASSQAVFSPLHF
V gene: TRBV4-3; J gene: TRBJ2-3; clone size: .; CDR3 protein: CASSHSREPDTQYF
V gene: TRBV5-4; J gene: TRBJ2-2; clone size: .; CDR3 protein: CASSLAGGGTGELFF
V gene: TRBV6-1; J gene: TRBJ2-7; clone size: .; CDR3 protein: CASGGTSGSVEQYF
V gene: TRBV28; J gene: TRBJ1-2; clone size: .; CDR3 protein: CASSLASQGASTF
V gene: TRBV7-8; J gene: TRBJ1-1; clone size: once; CDR3 protein: CASSFGSQNTEAFF
V gene: TRBV7-2; J gene: TRBJ2-3; clone size: .; CDR3 protein: CASSLSLAGGVTDTQYF